These 4 T cell receptor beta chains share one sample of origin, sequenced in a study of cytomegalovirus exposure and HLA in healthy donors. Use of 60 Vbeta and 13 Jbeta primers characterized the PCR. Sequencing used immunoSEQ multiplex PCR; TCRdb keeps in-frame clones, though not all of them. Of 75,000 to 95,000 clones in the sample, about 62% were seen once. The material sequenced was PBMCs. The receptor source for this set is a man aged 25 to 40 in good health and CMV-seronegative.

The CDR3 loop is CASSLQGGEQYF. CDR3 DNA sequence: TGTGCCAGCAGCCTTCAGGGCGGAGAGCAGTACTTC. The chain recombines TRBV7-3 with TRBJ2-7, with D possibly TRBD1 on 5 matching bases. V lost 5 bases and J 7 bases, leaving 12 bases between the germline ends. The germline gives CDR1 SGHTA, CDR2 FQGTGA. The CDR3 runs 12 residues.

This clone has a handful of counts. J is TRBJ1-6 and V is TRBV27, with 9 bases lining up with TRBD1. CDR3 length: 14 amino acids. With V trimmed by 4 bases and J by 8 bases, 3 bases remained unmatched. Germline lookup yields CDR1 MNHEY and CDR2 SMNVEV (reference sequence). CDR3 DNA sequence: TGTGCCAGCAGTTGGGGACAGGGTTATTCACCCCTCCACTTT. Its translation is CASSWGQGYSPLHF.

The gene calls are TRBV6-1 and TRBJ1-6; D is perhaps TRBD1 (6 bases). The V gene lost 0 bases and the J gene lost 5 bases, with 23 bases spanning the gap. Germline V gene data show CDR1 as MNHNS and CDR2 as SASEGT. The CDR3 is made up of 20 amino acids. The CDR3 loop reads CASSEAVMFRQAANNSPLHF. In DNA, the CDR3 is TGTGCCAGCAGTGAAGCCGTCATGTTTCGACAGGCAGCGAATAATTCACCCCTCCACTTT.

V gene TRBV5-1 combines with J gene TRBJ2-3; 10 nucleotides match TRBD2. J lost 3 bases, V lost 2 bases, and 6 bases had no gene match. CDR1 SGHRS and CDR2 YFSETQ come from the germline V gene. CDR3 length: 16 residues. The CDR3 DNA follows: TGCGCCAGCAGCTTACCTCCGGGACTAGCGACAGATACGCAGTATTTT. Amino acids: CASSLPPGLATDTQYF.